The entry below gives a single TCR beta chain sequence along with its context. V shed 4 bases, J shed 10 bases, and the junction held 8 bases outside the gene matches. The CDR3 totals 13 residues. Germline V lookup: CDR1 LNHNV, CDR2 YYDKDF (reference sequence). This record comes from a study of OX40 agonist ivuxolimab in advanced cancers. Some clones are missing from TCRdb's copy, which holds only in-frame ones; the method was immunoSEQ multiplex PCR. The profile shows more than 55,000 clones, more than 80% of them singletons. This rearrangement joins TRBV15 to TRBJ1-1; 8 bases are a match to TRBD1. The source is an adult with an advanced solid tumor such as melanoma, head and neck, liver or kidney cancer. Specimen: CD4+ or CD8+ T cells sorted from blood, collected in a trial of the OX40 agonist ivuxolimab. The CDR3 DNA follows: TGTGCCACCAGCAAACAGGGGGTTCCTGGAGCTTTCTTT. It is translated as CATSKQGVPGAFF.